This is a list of T cell receptor beta chains from one sample in a study of post-analysis software for immune sequencing data. From the PCR reads, TCRdb called clonotypes with MiXCR, one entry per CDR3 protein. Altogether fewer than 850,000 distinct CDR3 sequences are present, around 42% being singletons, with the ten largest covering roughly 5%. The sequenced sample was blood. The receptors were sampled from a girl aged 10 to 17 with multiple sclerosis. Both conserved end residues are trimmed from each CDR3.

v_call cdr3_aa
TRBV11-2 ASLRETGETQY
TRBV12-3/TRBV12-4 ASSLLQELF
TRBV6-5 ASSYSTSGSSYEQY
TRBV7-2 ASREAGAAGEQY
TRBV29-1 SVVWGAGTEAF
TRBV7-8 AGSLAGPYNEQF
TRBV9 ASSGTGKDEQF
TRBV7-2 ASSLEGQGGREQY
TRBV6-5 ASSYPPGGSADTQY
TRBV4-3 ASSQEPSGQGPYNEQF
TRBV7-9 ASSLPSGGSYNEQF
TRBV12-3/TRBV12-4 ASSSGAGSTDTQY
TRBV12-3/TRBV12-4 ASSFGGVGTEAF
TRBV2 ASSEGPPPGRLYGYT
TRBV6-5 ASSYSRDSSTDTQY
TRBV18 ASSPYQETQY
TRBV10-3 AISDVLWLADNEQF
TRBV29-1 SVDSTSGAKPLYYNEQF
TRBV3-1 ASSQDLTPSGQF
TRBV7-2 GSSSPGREQY
TRBV12-3/TRBV12-4 ASSLHSEQY
TRBV20-1 SARVGLGEAF
TRBV5-1 ASSLGGSQNTEAF
TRBV28 ASGSQGLNEQF
TRBV7-2 ASSLIGTSGASYTDTQY
TRBV2 ASSDSAVSGGGLDGYT
TRBV20-1 SAGGTSASTDTQY
TRBV20-1 SAHPGTGSYEQY
TRBV20-1 SARPPGRNEQY
TRBV7-3 ASSPSNSIGEQF
TRBV6-5 ASRLLRGGSGTEAF
TRBV30 AWTGGALGYT
TRBV6-5 ASSYRTGGFTTYTDTQY
TRBV4-1 ASSQEGLPNYEQY
TRBV9 ASSVGDRGIYEQY
TRBV29-1 SVEGGTGGDGYT
TRBV20-1 SARDLRGSETQY
TRBV7-2 ASSLAPDWSQGGANVLT
TRBV28 ASSPPSGRSYEQY
TRBV28 ASSSSLSGLLQSNEQF
TRBV12-3/TRBV12-4 ASSFRQGKETQY
TRBV20-1 SARGNGASGNNEQY
TRBV2 ASSEVYQPQH
TRBV5-1 ASSLAQLAGYNEQF
TRBV9 ASSVTRAGDEQY
TRBV11-2 ASNQGAVTDTQY
TRBV6-5 ASSYSKGRSEKLF
TRBV28 ASSLFGGGRTYNEQF
TRBV2 ASTQGLAGVDTQY
TRBV4-1 ASGTAGVQNEQF
TRBV29-1 SVEEGQGTEQY
TRBV12-3/TRBV12-4 ASRSSGTALSYEQY
TRBV20-1 SALEGRLAGRIQETQY
TRBV13 ASSQRHRHFQQY